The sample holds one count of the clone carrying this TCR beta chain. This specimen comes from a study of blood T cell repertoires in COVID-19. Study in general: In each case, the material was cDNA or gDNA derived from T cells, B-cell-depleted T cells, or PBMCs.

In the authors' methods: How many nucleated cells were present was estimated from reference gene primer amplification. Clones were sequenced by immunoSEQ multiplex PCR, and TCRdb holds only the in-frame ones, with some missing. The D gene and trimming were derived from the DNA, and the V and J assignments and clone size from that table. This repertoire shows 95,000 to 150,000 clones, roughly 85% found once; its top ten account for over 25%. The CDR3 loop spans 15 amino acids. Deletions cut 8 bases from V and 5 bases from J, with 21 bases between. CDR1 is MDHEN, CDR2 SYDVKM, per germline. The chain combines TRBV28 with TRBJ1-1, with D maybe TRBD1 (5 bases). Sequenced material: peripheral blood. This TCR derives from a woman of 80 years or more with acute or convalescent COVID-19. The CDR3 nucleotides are TGTGCCAGCGGTTCCATAGGGGTTTTAGATACTGAAGCTTTCTTT. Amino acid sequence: CASGSIGVLDTEAFF.